The 17 T cell receptor beta chains in this list originate from one sample, sequenced in a study of CD8 T cells in Susac syndrome. Reverse transcription of roughly 0.5 to 1 ug RNA was carried out with random hexamers. TCRdb reprocessed the immunoSEQ multiplex PCR reads with MiXCR, giving one entry per CDR3 protein. In the table there are 100,000 or so distinct CDR3 sequences, 92% of which are singletons. Sequencing input: CD4+ T cells from PBMCs. Receptor source: a human donor in good health.

This chain links TRBV3-1 with TRBJ2-3; 8 bases are shared with TRBD1. V lost 0 bases and J lost 5; bases outside the gene matches: 7. The CDR3 contains 16 residues. Looked up from germline, CDR1 is LGHDT and CDR2 is YNNKEL (reference sequence). The CDR3 protein is CASSQDSGQGKDTQYF. The CDR3 DNA is TGTGCCAGCAGCCAAGATAGCGGACAGGGAAAAGATACGCAGTATTTT.

The genes are TRBV3-1 and TRBJ2-3; D unresolved. Trimming stripped 1 base from V and 3 bases from J, with 8 bases between. CDR3 length equals 14 residues. Germline-derived CDR1 and CDR2 are LGHDT and YNNKEL (reference sequence). The CDR3 DNA sequence: TGTGCCAGCAGCCAAGTTAGGGAAACAGATACGCAGTATTTT. Residues: CASSQVRETDTQYF.

The V gene is TRBV12-3 or TRBV12-4, the J gene TRBJ2-7, with D possibly being TRBD1 (6 bases). The CDR3 has 14 amino acids. The V gene lost 2 bases and the J gene lost 1 base, with 9 bases spanning the gap. CDR3 coding DNA: TGTGCCAGCAGTTTAAGGGACAATTCCTACGAGCAGTACTTC. Residues: CASSLRDNSYEQYF.

The chain recombines TRBV6-2 or TRBV6-3 with TRBJ1-5; D gene uncertain. CDR3 length: 16 amino acids. Trimming removed 0 bases at V and 0 bases at J, with 9 bases between. CDR1 is MNHEY, CDR2 SVGEGT, per germline. The CDR3 DNA follows: TGTGCCAGCAGTTACTCCCCGGTATATAGCAATCAGCCCCAGCATTTT. Translated: CASSYSPVYSNQPQHF.

The J gene is TRBJ2-6, the V gene TRBV19; D remains ambiguous. There are 15 residues in the CDR3. The V end lost 6 bases, the J end lost 0 bases, and 9 bases lay between the germline ends. Germline loops: CDR1 LNHDA, CDR2 SQIVND (reference sequence). The CDR3 protein is CASRQRRSGANVLTF. The CDR3 DNA reads as TGTGCCAGTAGACAGAGACGCTCTGGGGCCAACGTCCTGACTTTC.

This chain links TRBV10-3 with TRBJ2-2, with 9 bases lining up with TRBD2. V gave up 7 bases and J gave up 2 bases; unmatched junction bases: 5. From germline, CDR1 is ENHRY and CDR2 SYGVKD. The CDR3 sequence is 15 residues long. CDR3 in DNA: TGTGCCATCACTCCACTAGCGGGTAACACCGGGGAGCTGTTTTTT. This gives the protein CAITPLAGNTGELFF.

This chain links TRBV6-2 or TRBV6-3 with TRBJ1-1; maybe TRBD1 (6 bases). The germline gives CDR1 MNHEY, CDR2 SVGEGT. The CDR3 spans 15 residues. V lost 5 bases and J lost 1, with 14 bases in between. The CDR3 DNA sequence: TGTGCCAGCAGTACTCCCGGGACACCGAACACTGAAGCTTTCTTT. Translated, it gives CASSTPGTPNTEAFF.

The chain joins TRBV7-3 to TRBJ2-3; 7 nucleotides align to TRBD2. V was pared by 7 bases and J by 2 bases, with 6 bases of the junction left unmatched. This CDR3 comprises 14 residues. Germline CDR1 and CDR2: SGHTA and FQGTGA. CDR3 nucleotide sequence: TGTGCCAGCAACTTCGGGGGGTTCACAGATACGCAGTATTTT. As protein: CASNFGGFTDTQYF.

The chain carries TRBV2 and TRBJ2-2; 7 bases are shared with TRBD2. This CDR3 has 15 amino acids. Germline loops: CDR1 SNHLY, CDR2 FYNNEI. Germline trimming cut 7 bases from V and 0 bases from J; bases unmatched to any gene: 5. CDR3 DNA: TGTGCCAGCATTTGGGGGAGGGCGAACACCGGGGAGCTGTTTTTT. Translation gives CASIWGRANTGELFF.

The CDR3 DNA is TGCGCCAGCAGCCAAGAAACCGGGAAAGGAGATACGCAGTATTTT. Its protein product is CASSQETGKGDTQYF. The chain has TRBV4-3 and TRBJ2-3; possibly TRBD2 for D (5 bases). Germline assignment: CDR1 LGHNA and CDR2 YSLEER. Trimming left V 0 bases short and J 5 bases short, with 12 bases between. The CDR3 is 15 residues long.

This chain uses TRBV9 with TRBJ2-2, with 7 bases fitting TRBD2. Germline lookup yields CDR1 SGDLS and CDR2 YYNGEE. The CDR3 is made up of 15 amino acids. V dropped 0 bases and J dropped 5; count of bases not matched to a gene: 4. As DNA, the CDR3 is TGTGCCAGCAGCGTAGGGGACTACCCTACCGGGGAGCTGTTTTTT. It yields the protein CASSVGDYPTGELFF.

The genes are TRBV12-3 or TRBV12-4 and TRBJ2-3; D ambiguous. The CDR3 contains 14 residues. V was pared by 3 bases and J by 6 bases, with 13 bases between. The CDR3 DNA follows: TGTGCCAGCAGTTTTACGGGTAGCTGGGATACGCAGTATTTT. This gives the protein CASSFTGSWDTQYF.

The chain uses TRBV9 and TRBJ2-3; 9 bases line up with TRBD1. This CDR3 has 17 residues. The V gene end was trimmed by 6 bases and the J gene end by 4 bases; junction bases not matched to a gene: 15. CDR1 is SGDLS, CDR2 YYNGEE, per germline. The CDR3 is CASTSPGTGIGADTQYF. CDR3 coding DNA: TGTGCCAGCACCAGTCCCGGGACAGGGATTGGTGCAGATACGCAGTATTTT.

V gene TRBV4-3 combines with J gene TRBJ2-1; 10 bases fit TRBD2. Germline CDR1 reads LGHNA; CDR2 reads YSLEER. After removal of 3 bases from V and 3 bases from J, the junction contained 20 bases not matched to a gene. The CDR3 spans 21 residues. Here the CDR3 reads CASSHGHSSGGALGRYNEQFF. The CDR3 region has the DNA TGCGCCAGCAGCCACGGCCATTCGAGCGGGGGGGCCCTCGGGCGCTACAATGAGCAGTTCTTC.

This chain links TRBV29-1 with TRBJ2-3, with a tentative D call TRBD2 (5 bases). The V end lost 0 bases, the J end lost 0 bases, and 10 bases lay between the germline ends. There are 15 residues in the CDR3. Germline-derived CDR1 and CDR2 are SQVTM and ANQGSEA. As DNA, the CDR3 is TGCAGCGTTGAAGATAGGAGCGGTAGCACAGATACGCAGTATTTT. Translating it yields CSVEDRSGSTDTQYF.

V is TRBV6-2 or TRBV6-3 and J is TRBJ2-2; possibly TRBD2 for D (6 bases). Germline loops: CDR1 MNHEY, CDR2 SVGEGT. V was trimmed by 6 bases and J by 5 bases, leaving 22 bases between them. This CDR3 contains 17 residues. The CDR3 region has the DNA TGTGCCAGCAGCCGCGAGATTAGCGGCTCAAGAACCGGGGAGCTGTTTTTT. It is translated as CASSREISGSRTGELFF.

CDR3 amino acids: CSARGTGLPLETQYF. The DNA of the CDR3 is TGCAGTGCTAGAGGAACGGGACTACCCTTGGAGACCCAGTACTTC. This chain uses TRBV20-1 with TRBJ2-5; 7 bases map to TRBD2. Germline V CDR1 and CDR2: DFQATT, SNEGSKA (reference sequence). V shed 1 base, J shed 5 bases, and the junction held 10 bases outside the gene matches. The CDR3 has 15 amino acids.